The 9 T cell receptor beta chains reported below all come from one sample, sequenced in a study of T cell responses to AZD1222 COVID-19 vaccine (dated by TCRdb to about 2021). The receptor library was made with the immunoSEQ multiplex PCR assay. The immuneACCESS repertoire file appears here via TCRdb, limited to in-frame rearrangements. These files lack a portion of the clones; in checked studies, under half of the deficit traces to unresolved V genes, and the cause of the others is not known. The sample has 55,000 to 65,000 clones on record, roughly three quarters of them singletons. Of the sample, 5% is held by the ten largest clones. The time point label on this specimen signifies: about 28 days (+/-7) after the second vaccine dose. The sequencing here drew on peripheral blood, taken 28 days after the second AZD1222 dose. These receptors originate from an adult who received the AZD1222 COVID-19 vaccine.

This clone was seen only once. The gene calls are TRBV27 and TRBJ2-1, with 9 bases aligning to TRBD2. Germline-derived CDR1 and CDR2 are MNHEY and SMNVEV (reference sequence). This CDR3 spans 19 amino acids. With V trimmed by 5 bases and J by 7 bases, 21 bases remained unmatched. CDR3: CASSRPIIQPGLAKNEQFF. As DNA, the CDR3 is TGTGCCAGCAGTCGTCCGATCATACAACCGGGACTAGCAAAGAATGAGCAGTTCTTC.

The chain recombines TRBV21-1 with TRBJ1-4; the table assigns TRBD1, which was not confirmed against the DNA. TRBV21-1 is a known pseudogene. CDR3 size: 17 residues. The CDR3 DNA sequence: TGTGCCAGCAGCAAAGAAGGGGCTACCCCAACTAATGAAAAACTGTTTTTT. This codes for CASSKEGATPTNEKLFF.

The chain joins TRBV11-2 to TRBJ2-1, with TRBD2 matching over 7 bases. Germline CDR1 reads SGHAT; CDR2 reads FQNNGV. The CDR3 spans 17 residues. After removal of 8 bases from V and 0 bases from J, the junction contained 13 bases not matched to a gene. The CDR3 here is CASGAIRRGSSYNEQFF. The CDR3 nucleotides are TGTGCCAGCGGGGCGATCCGGCGGGGGAGCTCCTACAATGAGCAGTTCTTC.

The CDR3 coding sequence is TGCAGCGCTAAGATAGCCCCCGGGGAGCTGTTTTTT. Translating it yields CSAKIAPGELFF. The rearrangement joins TRBV29-1 to TRBJ2-2; D unresolved. The V end was cut by 7 bases, the J end by 6 bases, with 12 bases between. This CDR3 is built from 12 residues. The germline gives CDR1 SQVTM, CDR2 ANQGSEA.

The genes are TRBV27 and TRBJ2-5; TRBD1 aligns across 9 bases. Germline CDR1 MNHEY, CDR2 SMNVEV (reference sequence). CDR3 length: 15 amino acids. Trimming removed 2 bases from V and 3 bases from J; junction bases left unmatched: 4. CDR3 DNA sequence: TGTGCCAGCAGTTTAATGACAGGGGGGAAAGAGACCCAGTACTTC. Encoded protein: CASSLMTGGKETQYF.

The V gene is TRBV6-1, the J gene TRBJ1-5; no firm D call. The V end was cut by 2 bases, the J end by 0 bases, with 14 bases between. The CDR3 extends over 17 amino acids. CDR1 MNHNS and CDR2 SASEGT come from the germline V gene. CDR3 nucleotides: TGTGCCAGCAGTGAAAGCTCCCCTAATCATAGCAATCAGCCCCAGCATTTT. As protein: CASSESSPNHSNQPQHF.

The rearrangement joins TRBV3-1 (or the pseudogene TRBV3-2) to TRBJ2-1, with D unclear. The CDR3 contains 13 residues. The V and J ends lost 5 bases and 7 bases respectively, with 12 bases between them. Germline CDR1 reads LGHDT; CDR2 reads YNNKEL (reference sequence). CDR3 residues: CASSSRLGNEQFF. Written as DNA, the CDR3 is TGTGCCAGCAGCTCTAGACTGGGGAATGAGCAGTTCTTC.

This clone occurred once. The chain links TRBV20-1 to TRBJ1-1; tentative D call: TRBD1 (6 bases). The ends were cut back, 3 bases at V and 7 bases at J, with 15 bases in the middle. CDR3 length: 13 residues. Germline CDR1 and CDR2: DFQATT and SNEGSKA (reference sequence). The CDR3 loop is CSASRAGEFEAFF. CDR3 sequence (DNA): TGCAGTGCTAGTCGGGCAGGGGAGTTTGAAGCTTTCTTT.

The V gene is TRBV5-1, the J gene TRBJ1-1; no reliable D call. The CDR3 covers 14 residues. From germline, CDR1 is SGHRS and CDR2 YFSETQ. Deletions cut 4 bases from V and 1 base from J, with 11 bases between. The chain's CDR3 is CASSPGGRNTEAFF. Written as DNA, the CDR3 is TGCGCCAGCAGCCCCGGTGGACGGAACACTGAAGCTTTCTTT.